This T cell receptor beta chain derives from a study of identifying expanded T cells in peripheral blood. The CDR3 is made up of 14 amino acids. CDR1 is SNHLY and CDR2 is FYNNEI in the germline V gene. The V end lost 3 bases, the J end lost 0 bases, and 6 bases lay between the germline ends. General study results and limits: Two-week clone count variance significantly increased as total template count grew.

Using immunoSEQ multiplex PCR, the repertoire was profiled, and TCRdb retains in-frame clones only, with some absent. The sample yields 120,000 or so clones, approximately 80% seen once. For this clone: What it binds is unknown.

The receptor was isolated from a person between 18 and 70 years old in good health. What was sequenced was blood. V usage is TRBV2 and J usage is TRBJ1-3; no reliable D call. The CDR3 protein is CASSDDFSGNTIYF. CDR3 nucleotide sequence: TGTGCCAGCAGTGACGACTTCTCTGGAAACACCATATATTTT.